This record concerns one T cell receptor (beta chain) sequence. Its target is unknown. V lost 0 bases and J 3 bases, leaving 23 bases between the germline ends. CDR3 length: 19 amino acids. Germline assignment: CDR1 LGHNA and CDR2 YNFKEQ. The source of the sample is a study of T cell responses to AZD1222 COVID-19 vaccine. Study-wide context: Second doses were pooled across both intervals (about 4 or about 12 weeks). Study-level points and caveats: Among spike-specific TCRs, nearly half reportedly target unmutated variant regions. Samples come after the peak T cell response, not at day 14.

Assay used: immunoSEQ multiplex PCR; TCRdb lists only in-frame clones, some missing. The sample yields 120,000 or so clones, about nine tenths seen once. This material consisted of peripheral blood, taken on day 0 of AZD1222 vaccination. The sequence was obtained from an adult in good health. This chain links TRBV4-2 with TRBJ1-2; a possible D gene is TRBD1 (6 bases). The CDR3: CASSQDVGEREGVDYGYTF. The CDR3, as DNA: TGTGCCAGCAGCCAAGATGTGGGGGAGAGGGAGGGGGTAGACTATGGCTACACCTTC.